The 20 T cell receptor beta chains presented below share a single source sample, sequenced in a study of CD8 T cells in Susac syndrome. Random hexamers were used to reverse transcribe roughly 0.45 to 1 ug of RNA. In TCRdb, the immunoSEQ multiplex PCR reads were re-called with MiXCR into one record per CDR3 protein. Found here are 55,000 to 75,000 distinct CDR3 sequences, roughly 93% of them singletons; the top ten hold roughly 0.16%. Source material: CD4+ T cells from PBMCs. These receptors were taken from a human donor with Susac syndrome.

The rearrangement links TRBV6-2 or TRBV6-3 to TRBJ2-4; 8 nucleotides agree with TRBD1. From germline, CDR1 is MNHEY and CDR2 SVGEGT. Losses at the gene ends were 5 bases for V and 12 bases for J; bases not matched to a gene: 3. This CDR3 spans 11 amino acids. CDR3 protein: CASSRTGNQYF. In DNA, the CDR3 is TGTGCCAGCAGTAGGACAGGGAATCAGTACTTC.

V and J are TRBV6-2 or TRBV6-3 and TRBJ1-5; no clear D gene. V lost 5 bases to trimming and J lost 6 bases, with 5 bases between them. CDR3 length: 11 residues. Per germline, CDR1 MNHEY and CDR2 SVGEGT. For the CDR3, the DNA is TGTGCCAGCAGTAATAGTCAGCCCCAGCATTTT. It translates to CASSNSQPQHF.

This clonotype appeared a few times. The chain employs TRBV9 and TRBJ2-7; D might be TRBD2 (6 bases). The V gene's germline CDR1 is SGDLS and CDR2 YYNGEE. This CDR3 region has 15 residues. V lost 0 bases to trimming and J lost 3 bases, with 13 bases between them. CDR3 loop: CASSVASGAYYEQYF. DNA of the CDR3: TGTGCCAGCAGCGTAGCCTCGGGAGCCTACTACGAGCAGTACTTC.

The J gene is TRBJ1-1, the V gene TRBV20-1, with D perhaps TRBD1 (6 bases). This CDR3 is built from 13 residues. CDR1 and CDR2 (germline): DFQATT, SNEGSKA (reference sequence). The V and J ends lost 0 bases and 3 bases respectively, with 8 bases between them. The CDR3, as DNA: TGCAGTGCTAGAGAAGCAGGGGACACTGAAGCTTTCTTT. This gives the protein CSAREAGDTEAFF.

The J gene is TRBJ1-6, the V gene TRBV28; no clear D. Germline assignment: CDR1 MDHEN and CDR2 SYDVKM. V was pared by 6 bases and J by 0 bases, with 15 bases between. This CDR3 is built from 17 residues. In DNA form, the CDR3 reads TGTGCCAGCAGCCTGGGGTTCCCGAGCTCCTATAATTCACCCCTCCACTTT. Its protein is CASSLGFPSSYNSPLHF.

Only one count was recorded for this clonotype. The rearrangement uses TRBV28 and TRBJ2-1; 11 bases are a match to TRBD2. Trimming cost V 5 bases and J 15 bases; bases outside gene matches: 15. CDR3 length equals 15 residues. Germline lookup yields CDR1 MDHEN and CDR2 SYDVKM. CDR3 sequence: CASSLGTSGGMSAFF. The CDR3 DNA follows: TGTGCCAGCAGTCTCGGGACTAGCGGAGGGATGAGTGCGTTCTTC.

The sample holds one count of this clonotype. The chain has TRBV7-2 and TRBJ1-1, with TRBD1 identical over 9 bases. Per germline, CDR1 SGHTA and CDR2 FQGNSA. The CDR3 loop spans 14 amino acids. V was pared by 5 bases and J by 5 bases, with 6 bases of the junction left unmatched. CDR3 bases: TGTGCCAGCAGCATTAACAGGGGGCGTACTGAAGCTTTCTTT. Translation: CASSINRGRTEAFF.

CDR3 loop: CASSPGVGGELFF. DNA of the CDR3: TGTGCCAGCAGCCCAGGGGTGGGCGGGGAGCTGTTTTTT. The chain carries TRBV7-3 and TRBJ2-2; possibly TRBD1 for D (6 bases). Germline loops: CDR1 SGHTA, CDR2 FQGTGA. Trimming stripped 5 bases from V and 7 bases from J, with 11 bases between. The CDR3 is 13 residues long.

This chain links TRBV2 with TRBJ2-2; D is possibly TRBD1 or TRBD2 (5 bases each). Deletions cut 1 base from V and 4 bases from J, with 7 bases between. This CDR3 region has 14 residues. Germline V gives CDR1 SNHLY, CDR2 FYNNEI. This CDR3 reads CASSEDGGTGELFF. The DNA for the CDR3 is TGTGCCAGCAGTGAAGATGGGGGCACCGGGGAGCTGTTTTTT.

The rearrangement joins TRBV6-1 to TRBJ1-1; the match to TRBD1 covers 7 bases. Germline assignment: CDR1 MNHNS and CDR2 SASEGT. The CDR3 has 12 amino acids. The ends lost 7 bases at V and 5 bases at J; junction bases unmatched: 4. The CDR3 nucleotides are TGTGCCAGCATATGGGACAGAACTGAAGCTTTCTTT. Protein sequence: CASIWDRTEAFF.

CDR3 amino acids: CASKHGGYEQFF. The CDR3 nucleotides read TGTGCCAGCAAACACGGGGGCTATGAGCAGTTCTTC. The rearrangement links TRBV6-2 or TRBV6-3 to TRBJ2-1; D tentatively reads TRBD1 or TRBD2 (6 bases each). The ends were cut back, 7 bases at V and 8 bases at J, with 12 bases in the middle. Germline-derived CDR1 and CDR2 are MNHEY and SVGEGT. The CDR3 sequence is 12 residues long.

V usage is TRBV9 and J usage is TRBJ1-2; the match to TRBD1 covers 8 bases. With 3 bases clipped from V and 4 bases from J, the junction kept 5 bases outside the gene matches. The length of the CDR3 is 14 residues. Germline CDR1 is SGDLS and CDR2 is YYNGEE. The CDR3 DNA sequence: TGTGCCAGCAGCGCAGGGGGCTTGGGCTATGGCTACACCTTC. As protein: CASSAGGLGYGYTF. The full variable domain, with the rest looked up from reference TRBV9 and TRBJ1-2, is DSGVTQTPKHLITATGQRVTLRCSPRSGDLSVYWYQQSLDQGLQFLIQYYNGEERAKGNILERFSAQQFPDLHSELNLSSLELGDSALYFCASSAGGLGYGYTFGSGTRLTVV.

The V and J genes are TRBV28 and TRBJ1-2; no reliable D call. Germline V gene sequence: CDR1 MDHEN, CDR2 SYDVKM. The CDR3 contains 11 residues. Trimming removed 5 bases from V and 5 bases from J, with 6 bases in between. CDR3 residues: CASSRQYGYTF. CDR3 in DNA: TGTGCCAGCAGTCGTCAATATGGCTACACCTTC.

The chain has TRBV14 and TRBJ2-3, with D unclear. Trimming cost V 4 bases and J 7 bases, with 9 bases left between them. This CDR3 contains 12 residues. Looked up from germline, CDR1 is SGHDN and CDR2 is FVKESK. The CDR3, as DNA: TGTGCCAGCAGCCCCGGGCTCTATACGCAGTATTTT. This encodes CASSPGLYTQYF.

The rearrangement links TRBV30 to TRBJ2-7, with D perhaps TRBD2 (5 bases). The V end lost 0 bases, the J end lost 3 bases, and 12 bases lay between the germline ends. This CDR3 region has 14 residues. Germline V CDR1 and CDR2: GTSNPN, SVGIG (reference sequence). CDR3 DNA: TGTGCCTGGAGTGTACGAGGGCCGAGCTACGAGCAGTACTTC. Protein product: CAWSVRGPSYEQYF.

The chain couples TRBV30 to TRBJ1-1; D call uncertain. CDR3 length: 12 amino acids. Trimming cost V 4 bases and J 0 bases, with 6 bases left between them. CDR1 and CDR2 from the germline V gene are GTSNPN and SVGIG (reference sequence). The CDR3 reads CAWILMNTEAFF. The CDR3 DNA reads as TGTGCCTGGATATTAATGAACACTGAAGCTTTCTTT.

The chain couples TRBV3-1 to TRBJ2-7; D gene uncertain. The CDR3 has 13 residues. CDR1 and CDR2 from the germline V gene are LGHDT and YNNKEL (reference sequence). The ends were cut back, 5 bases at V and 0 bases at J, with 8 bases in the middle. CDR3 nucleotide sequence: TGTGCCAGCAGCTATGCGAGCTCCTACGAGCAGTACTTC. Its protein product is CASSYASSYEQYF.

The chain has TRBV7-2 and TRBJ2-6; 7 nucleotides align to TRBD1. The V segment lost 5 bases and the J segment 0 bases; nucleotides outside the gene matches: 7. The CDR3 totals 17 residues. Germline loops: CDR1 SGHTA, CDR2 FQGNSA. The CDR3 reads CASSARGQLSGANVLTF. DNA of the CDR3: TGTGCCAGCAGCGCCCGGGGACAGCTCTCTGGGGCCAACGTCCTGACTTTC.

CDR3 sequence reads: CASSRTRNQPQHF. The CDR3 DNA reads TGTGCCAGCAGTAGGACACGTAATCAGCCCCAGCATTTT. The chain links TRBV6-5 to TRBJ1-5; tentatively, D is TRBD1 (5 bases). The CDR3 is made up of 13 amino acids. Germline V gives CDR1 MNHEY, CDR2 SVGAGI. The V end was cut by 5 bases, the J end by 4 bases, with 9 bases between.

This chain joins TRBV20-1 and TRBJ2-7; 7 bases align to TRBD1. V lost 6 bases, J lost 1 base, and 9 bases stayed unmatched. Germline V gene lookup returns CDR1 DFQATT and CDR2 SNEGSKA (reference sequence). This CDR3 contains 14 residues. CDR3 nucleotide sequence: TGCAGTGCCCCACGACAGGGAAGTTCCTACGAGCAGTACTTC. This sequence encodes CSAPRQGSSYEQYF.